This paragraph reports one TCR beta chain. Antigen specificity is unknown. Assay used: immunoSEQ multiplex PCR; TCRdb lists only in-frame clones, some missing. The sample holds about 1,900,000 clones, about 95% seen once. CD45RO-negative cells were positively selected for CCR7, leaving out terminally differentiated effector memory CD45RA+ cells. The sample comes from a study of shared clonotypes between healthy human individuals. About the study: A donor's plate count was three for CD4 naive and three for CD4 memory; CD8 naive had two and CD8 memory one.

Study results and limitations: Non-shared clonotypes were found to have lower generation probabilities than the clonotypes that were shared by all four of the sorted-subset donors. Generally, naive subsets (rather than memory subsets) showed larger estimated richness. Rarefaction revealed incomplete sorted-subset sequencing despite large depth.

V lost 4 bases and J lost 4, with 7 bases in between. In germline, CDR1 is SEHNR, CDR2 FQNEAQ (reference sequence). The length of the CDR3 is 13 residues. This receptor was identified in a man in his late teens or twenties in good health. The chain uses TRBV7-9 and TRBJ2-2; D remains unclear. Sequenced sample: naive CD8+ T cells sorted from blood. The CDR3 nucleotides read TGTGCCAGCAGCTCGACATTCACCGGGGAGCTGTTTTTT. Its translation: CASSSTFTGELFF.